The clone carrying this T cell receptor beta chain was counted once. The sample is drawn from a study of T cells in Graves' hyperthyroidism and ophthalmopathy. The investigators amplified TCR beta CDR3 regions from RNA transcripts. First-round RT-PCR with HTBI primers amplified the TCR CDR3 region. TCRdb recomputed calls from the multiplex PCR reads with MiXCR, one row per CDR3 protein. The sample consists of some 180,000 distinct CDR3 sequences, about a sixth of them appearing once. The CDR3 contains 14 residues. Germline V gives CDR1 SGHRS, CDR2 YFSETQ. Germline trimming cut 0 bases from V and 2 bases from J; bases unmatched to any gene: 1.

V is TRBV5-1 and J is TRBJ2-7, with 8 bases lining up with TRBD2. The sequenced material came from blood. This clonotype was sampled from a woman between 50 and 59 years old with Graves' hyperthyroidism. CDR3 nucleotides: TGCGCCAGCAGCTTGGGACTAGCGACCTACGAGCAGTACTTC. This translates into CASSLGLATYEQYF.